The rows below give T cell receptor beta chains drawn from one sample of a study of identical twins' blood T cells. TCRdb independently ran MiXCR on the 5' RACE reads; one entry per CDR3 protein. The table includes hundreds of thousands of distinct CDR3 sequences, about 28% detected once. Sequencing was done on a sample of PBMCs. Source of these receptors: a woman aged 18 to 55 in good health. Each CDR3 is given with its conserved first and last residue. Size tells how often a clone was seen (once, few, many) or the class of an expanded clone, and some rows leave it out.

v_call	j_call	clone_size	cdr3_aa
TRBV5-1	TRBJ1-1	-	CASSARGRVDTEAFF
TRBV20-1	TRBJ2-2	-	CSALLAGANTGELFF
TRBV6-1	TRBJ1-6	-	CASSNGWGSPLNF
TRBV29-1	TRBJ2-3	-	CSVEVVLAGGPLYTQYF
TRBV5-1	TRBJ2-2	-	CASSLNRHETGELFF
TRBV2	TRBJ1-1	-	CASRPDSYNTEVFF
TRBV7-2	TRBJ2-3	-	CASSFSGGNTQYF
TRBV20-1	TRBJ2-1	-	CSARRGAGQANEQFF
TRBV7-2	TRBJ1-1	-	CASSLNTGVKNTEAFF
TRBV11-2	TRBJ2-5	few	CASSLGQLRQETQYF
TRBV7-8	TRBJ2-2	-	CASHPGGQLTGELFF
TRBV2	TRBJ2-1	many	CASIQGPNNEQFF
TRBV20-1	TRBJ2-3	-	CSGEGWESSDTQYF
TRBV6-6	TRBJ1-5	-	CASSSGQTYSNQPQHF
TRBV12-3/TRBV12-4	TRBJ1-3	many	CASSLGFSGNTIYF
TRBV20-1	TRBJ2-5	-	CSARDHGLAVETQYF
TRBV18	TRBJ1-2	-	CASSPEGSLGYTF
TRBV6-1	TRBJ2-7	-	CASTPSSRNEQYF
TRBV27	TRBJ2-2	-	CVSSLSRRNPNTGELFF
TRBV10-3	TRBJ1-4	-	CAISGTGPNEKLFF
TRBV12-3/TRBV12-4	TRBJ2-3	once	CASATPWDTDTQYF
TRBV3-1	TRBJ2-5	many	CASSQEETQYF
TRBV25-1	TRBJ2-2	few	CASSEVTSGRSTGELFF
TRBV20-1	TRBJ2-3	few	CSASSQGRSTDTQYF
TRBV20-1	TRBJ1-2	-	CSAPADYGYTF
TRBV14	TRBJ2-7	-	CASSQGASGRYEQYF
TRBV6-5	TRBJ2-1	-	CASSYSRAVTYNEQFF
TRBV5-1	TRBJ1-1	many	CASSFQGADTEAFF
TRBV5-4	TRBJ2-2	-	CASRAPNTGELFF
TRBV4-3	TRBJ1-1	-	CASSQSPDRATEAFF
TRBV3-1	TRBJ2-3	-	CASSPDRGHITDTQYF
TRBV6-6	TRBJ1-5	few	CASSNDGNQPQHF
TRBV5-1	TRBJ2-1	few	CASSLGTGDNEQFF
TRBV7-2	TRBJ1-1	-	CASSLVGGRGEAFF
TRBV7-9	TRBJ1-1	few	CASSFGGPAEAFF
TRBV20-1	TRBJ2-3	many	CSAGLGLAPGTQYF
TRBV29-1	TRBJ2-1	-	CSVELAGAYNEQFF
TRBV28	TRBJ2-4	-	CASSTSQDRDIQYF
TRBV20-1	TRBJ1-5	-	CSAIGGCNQPQHF
TRBV5-1	TRBJ2-4	few	CASSGAGRNIQYF
TRBV6-6	TRBJ1-2	-	CASSSGTFGYGYTF
TRBV20-1	TRBJ2-1	once	CSVGPVGEGGYNEQFF
TRBV20-1	TRBJ2-7	-	CSARINGGRSYEQYF
TRBV20-1	TRBJ2-3	few	CSAPGLAGAHVADTQYF
TRBV20-1	TRBJ1-1	few	CSARDHGGGNTEAFF
TRBV5-6	TRBJ2-3	-	CASSLGLAGAYTQYF
TRBV6-2/TRBV6-3	TRBJ1-5	-	CASRTSNQPQHF
TRBV7-2	TRBJ1-2	few	CASSSAGAGYGYTF
TRBV12-3/TRBV12-4	TRBJ2-3	few	CASRTSGSSHTQYF
TRBV3-1	TRBJ1-2	-	CASSQDVGASGYTF
TRBV7-2	TRBJ2-7	few	CASSPGDRVDEQYF
TRBV20-1	TRBJ2-3	few	CSATQVRGLSTDTQYF
TRBV19	TRBJ1-2	-	CASSIVTNYGYTF
TRBV7-9	TRBJ2-2	-	CASSLGWFSTSGRNTGELFF
TRBV3-1	TRBJ2-3	few	CASSSAFPDTQYF
TRBV4-1	TRBJ1-2	few	CASSQLPGEPGYTF
TRBV5-1	TRBJ1-3	few	CASSLGQFSGNTMYF
TRBV10-3	TRBJ2-1	-	CAISVGEIEQFF
TRBV11-3	TRBJ2-1	-	CASKALAGIENEQFF